The T cell receptor (beta chain) under discussion was sequenced for a study of cytomegalovirus exposure and HLA in healthy donors. Study details: Early release data held tens of millions of unique TCRs from HLA-typed donors. Overall study findings and caveats: The authors considered a cluster of highly shared sequence variants likely to be a sequencing artifact.

Details on this clone: Its specificity is unknown.

Unrecorded immune exposures were likely, despite nominal health at sampling. The CDR3 extends over 18 amino acids. With 5 bases removed from V and 6 bases from J, the gap between germline ends came to 25 bases. Per the germline V gene, CDR1 is SGHNT and CDR2 is YENEEA. The primer mix had 60 Vbeta and 13 Jbeta primers. Produced via immunoSEQ multiplex PCR; TCRdb's table is partial and in-frame only. The table lists tens of thousands of clones, approximately 82% of them singletons, with under 3.5% in the top ten. The sequenced sample was PBMCs. This chain uses TRBV11-3 with TRBJ2-2; D possibly corresponds to TRBD2 (6 bases). The sequence was collected from a woman aged 18 to 35 in good health and CMV-seronegative. The CDR3 is CASSPIHLPRESSGELFF. CDR3 sequence (DNA): TGTGCCAGCAGCCCCATCCACCTCCCTCGGGAGTCTTCCGGGGAGCTGTTTTTT.